This T cell receptor beta chain was captured by sequencing in a study of post-analysis software for immune sequencing data (dated by TCRdb to the mid-2010s). For context, the study as a whole: Relapsing-remitting, secondary progressive and progressive-relapsing multiple sclerosis were recorded as disease courses, and subtype annotation was lacking for some patients. Patient repertoires were compared against some twelve previously published healthy control repertoires from donors aged about 6 to 26 years. A subset of samples was prepared in parallel using single-end sample barcoding, then pooled and co-amplified after Illumina adapter ligation. What the work shows at the level of the full study, not this receptor alone: Compared with controls, multiple sclerosis patients had significantly lower normalized Chao1 diversity, a finding suggesting substantial peripheral T-cell clonal expansion. Roughly 5 TRBV segments, including TRBV5-6, TRBV5-1 and TRBV20-1, were significantly more frequent in patients than controls. Strong co-clustering of samples prepared in the same batch was shown by direct clustering with F measure, prompting a batch-effect correction. The multiple sclerosis patient group was slightly younger than the control group.

In the germline V gene, CDR1 corresponds to MNHEY and CDR2 to SVGEGT. There are 14 amino acids in the CDR3, from cysteine to phenylalanine inclusive. Of the read, only the CDR3 DNA is kept; its 42 bases are in frame from base 1. V is trimmed back by 7 bases and J by 4 bases, and the junction contains 9 bases that no gene match accounts for. The library was prepared using PCR. The sequencing machine was an Illumina HiSeq 2500. To reduce PCR and sequencing biases, unique molecular identifiers were built into the TCR beta cDNA libraries. About 0.5 million cDNA molecules were obtained for every 1 to 10 million input T cells, so each molecule roughly corresponded to one T cell. Patient libraries were prepared and sequenced with the same protocol used for the earlier healthy control dataset. Within a given batch, samples were prepared together, multiplexed and sequenced on the same HiSeq lane. Processing in the source paper ran as follows. MIGEC handled the raw barcoded reads, throwing out single-read molecular identifier groups before consensus assembly and CDR3 extraction. Clonotype tables were post-analysed with VDJtools, and diversity was normalized by down-sampling all datasets to the smallest sample size. Repertoire overlap clustering matched CDR3 amino acid but not nucleotide sequences to correct batch-related cross-sample contamination. TCRdb reanalyzed the raw reads on its own, using fastp at Q25 for trimming and MiXCR for clone calling, and kept in-frame beta chains. Merged by CDR3 protein, the rows form single entries marked with the most common genes and DNA. What appears here as the V and J calls and clone size reflects TCRdb's work, not the paper's. The table for this sample lists hundreds of thousands of distinct CDR3 sequences; 44% of them were counted only once. The top ten clonotypes cover 1.7% of the sample.

TCR beta repertoires were profiled from peripheral blood of more than ten young patients with multiple sclerosis to demonstrate the VDJtools post-analysis software. Multiple sclerosis patients were children and adolescents aged roughly 6 to 17 years. As to this clonotype: This clone's antigen is unknown. One base away there is no much larger clone; base qualities are not given.

The receptor was derived from a girl aged 10 to 17 with multiple sclerosis. The sample comprised blood. The V and J genes are TRBV6-2 or TRBV6-3 and TRBJ1-1, with 7 bases aligning to TRBD1. The DNA reads as follows: TGTGCCAGCAACATCGACAGGGCGACCACTGAAGCTTTCTTT. Translated, this gives CASNIDRATTEAFF.